What follows are 32 T cell receptor beta chains derived from one specimen sequenced in a study of blood T cell repertoires in COVID-19. Profiling relied on immunoSEQ multiplex PCR, and the TCRdb table lists in-frame clones only, not all of them. The top ten hold approximately 2% of the sample, which has about 260,000 clones, approximately 86% seen once. Sequencing was done on a sample of peripheral blood. The receptors derive from a young man with active or convalescent COVID-19.

The V gene is TRBV7-2, the J gene TRBJ2-5; D is unresolved. Deletions cut 5 bases from V and 5 bases from J, with 15 bases between. Germline V gives CDR1 SGHTA, CDR2 FQGNSA. The length of the CDR3 is 14 residues. CDR3 in DNA: TGTGCCAGCAGCCCATGGAGCAGCGCCGAGACCCAGTACTTC. This gives the protein CASSPWSSAETQYF.

This rearrangement joins TRBV6-2 or TRBV6-3 to TRBJ2-3, with 7 bases that match TRBD2. The CDR3 runs 13 residues. CDR1 MNHEY and CDR2 SVGEGT come from the germline V gene. V was clipped by 4 bases and J by 3 bases; unmatched bases: 1. CDR3 in DNA: TGTGCCAGCAGTTGGGGGGGGACAGATACGCAGTATTTT. This encodes CASSWGGTDTQYF.

The genes are TRBV7-2 and TRBJ1-1; D perhaps matches TRBD1 (6 bases). The CDR3 consists of 15 residues. The V and J ends lost 5 bases and 0 bases respectively, with 13 bases between them. Germline V gene data show CDR1 as SGHTA and CDR2 as FQGNSA. The CDR3 sequence: CASSQRGGVNTEAFF. The DNA for the CDR3 is TGTGCCAGCAGCCAGCGGGGGGGCGTGAACACTGAAGCTTTCTTT.

The rearrangement joins TRBV11-3 to TRBJ2-5; 14 bases align to TRBD2. Germline V lookup: CDR1 SGHNT, CDR2 YENEEA. The CDR3 spans 16 residues. V gave up 3 bases and J gave up 5 bases; unmatched junction bases: 5. The CDR3 spells CASSLGTSGGEETQYF. The CDR3 DNA sequence: TGTGCCAGCAGCTTGGGGACTAGCGGGGGTGAGGAGACCCAGTACTTC.

The chain carries TRBV6-6 and TRBJ1-2; 7 bases match TRBD1. In germline, CDR1 is MNHNY, CDR2 SVGAGI (reference sequence). The CDR3 loop spans 14 amino acids. V lost 7 bases and J lost 4; bases outside the gene matches: 9. The CDR3 DNA is TGTGCCAGCAAAGACAGGGTCAGCATCTATGGCTACACCTTC. Protein sequence: CASKDRVSIYGYTF.

This chain joins TRBV7-8 and TRBJ1-5; a weak D match, TRBD1 (6 bases). Trimming left V 5 bases short and J 0 bases short, with 14 bases between. This CDR3 is built from 16 residues. The germline gives CDR1 SGHVS, CDR2 FQNEAQ. The CDR3 region is CASSDGGANSNQPQHF. CDR3 DNA: TGTGCCAGCAGCGACGGGGGGGCTAATAGCAATCAGCCCCAGCATTTT.

This rearrangement joins TRBV7-3 to TRBJ2-3, with 11 bases fitting TRBD1. Germline assignment: CDR1 SGHTA and CDR2 FQGTGA. The J segment lost 3 bases and the V segment lost 6 bases, leaving 8 bases of the junction unmatched. This CDR3 is 16 amino acids long. DNA of the CDR3: TGTGCCAGCAGTCCGGACAGGGGGCCGGGGACAGATACGCAGTATTTT. Translated: CASSPDRGPGTDTQYF.

The rearrangement uses TRBV19 and TRBJ1-1; no clear D gene. There are 16 residues in the CDR3. Germline CDR1 LNHDA, CDR2 SQIVND (reference sequence). V lost 8 bases to trimming and J lost 0 bases, with 19 bases between them. CDR3: CASRPGPLALNTEAFF. CDR3 DNA: TGTGCCAGTCGTCCAGGCCCGCTAGCTTTGAACACTGAAGCTTTCTTT.

This sequence joins TRBV11-2 and TRBJ2-7; 7 bases align to TRBD1. The CDR3 extends over 14 amino acids. The J segment lost 0 bases and the V segment lost 5 bases, leaving 4 bases of the junction unmatched. The V gene's germline CDR1 is SGHAT and CDR2 FQNNGV. The CDR3 here is CASSRGQPSYEQYF. The CDR3 DNA reads as TGTGCCAGCAGCCGGGGACAGCCCTCCTACGAGCAGTACTTC.

The chain has TRBV10-3 and TRBJ1-6; no clear D. CDR1 is ENHRY and CDR2 is SYGVKD in the germline V gene. This CDR3 region has 15 residues. V lost 0 bases and J 9 bases, leaving 12 bases between the germline ends. As DNA, the CDR3 is TGTGCCATCAGTGAGTCGAAGAGGGTACCTTCACCCCTCCACTTT. Its translation: CAISESKRVPSPLHF.

V and J are TRBV21-1 and TRBJ1-5. TRBV21-1 is a pseudogene. This CDR3 comprises 15 residues. CDR3 in amino acids: CASSKDAGPGEPQHF. The DNA for the CDR3 is TGTGCCAGCAGCAAAGACGCGGGACCCGGGGAGCCCCAGCATTTT.

This chain uses TRBV4-1 with TRBJ2-1, with D possibly being TRBD2 (5 bases). Per germline, CDR1 MGHRA and CDR2 YSYEKL. This CDR3 has 19 amino acids. Trimming cost V 0 bases and J 4 bases, with 22 bases left between them. For the CDR3, the DNA is TGCGCCAGCAGCCAAGAGGGGATCTGGGAGCGGAAATCTTACAATGAGCAGTTCTTC. Its protein product is CASSQEGIWERKSYNEQFF.

The chain joins TRBV27 to TRBJ1-5, with a weak D call TRBD1 (5 bases). With 3 bases removed from V and 0 bases from J, the gap between germline ends came to 9 bases. This CDR3 has 15 residues. Germline CDR1 reads MNHEY; CDR2 reads SMNVEV (reference sequence). The CDR3 DNA reads as TGTGCCAGCAGTTTTGGGGGGTATAGCAATCAGCCCCAGCATTTT. This gives the protein CASSFGGYSNQPQHF.

This chain uses TRBV9 with TRBJ1-2; TRBD1 is a possible D gene (6 bases). CDR3 size: 16 residues. Germline V lookup: CDR1 SGDLS, CDR2 YYNGEE. Trimming took 4 bases from V and 3 from J, leaving 19 bases between them. The CDR3 loop reads CASSQTRQVQDYGYTF. DNA of the CDR3: TGTGCCAGCAGCCAGACCAGACAGGTCCAGGACTATGGCTACACCTTC. Variable domain in full (rest from reference TRBV9 and TRBJ1-2): DSGVTQTPKHLITATGQRVTLRCSPRSGDLSVYWYQQSLDQGLQFLIQYYNGEERAKGNILERFSAQQFPDLHSELNLSSLELGDSALYFCASSQTRQVQDYGYTFGSGTRLTVV.

The V call is TRBV6-5, the J call TRBJ1-2, with D unresolved. The CDR3 runs 12 residues. The germline CDR1 and CDR2 sequences are MNHEY and SVGAGI. V was pared by 8 bases and J by 4 bases, with 11 bases between. Written as DNA, the CDR3 is TGTGCCAGCGGCGATGGGAGCTATGGCTACACCTTC. Its translation is CASGDGSYGYTF.

The chain links TRBV6-6 to TRBJ1-5; unclear D gene. Germline V gene data show CDR1 as MNHNY and CDR2 as SVGAGI (reference sequence). Trimming removed 7 bases at V and 1 base at J, with 5 bases between. There are 12 residues in the CDR3. For the CDR3, the DNA is TGTGCCAGCACGGGGAGCAATCAGCCCCAGCATTTT. Translating gives CASTGSNQPQHF.

The chain links TRBV5-4 to TRBJ2-3; 7 nucleotides align to TRBD1. CDR3 length equals 17 residues. Per the germline V gene, CDR1 is SGHNT and CDR2 is YYREEE (reference sequence). Trimming took 4 bases from V and 2 from J; bases not matched to a gene: 13. CDR3 sequence (DNA): TGTGCCAGCAGCCGCCCCTCGACAGGGCGGTCCACAGATACGCAGTATTTT. Amino acids: CASSRPSTGRSTDTQYF.

The chain carries TRBV29-1 and TRBJ1-4; TRBD1 agrees at 8 bases. V shed 0 bases, J shed 14 bases, and the junction held 8 bases outside the gene matches. The CDR3 runs 13 residues. Germline lookup yields CDR1 SQVTM and CDR2 ANQGSEA. Here the CDR3 reads CSVEEGDRRSLFF. The CDR3 DNA reads as TGCAGCGTTGAAGAAGGGGACAGGAGGTCGCTGTTTTTT.

CDR3 amino acids: CASSSDLLETQYF. The CDR3 DNA reads as TGTGCCAGCAGTTCTGACTTATTGGAGACCCAGTACTTC. The J gene is TRBJ2-5, the V gene TRBV6-2 or TRBV6-3; no clear D gene. Deletions cut 4 bases from V and 5 bases from J, with 11 bases between. CDR1 is MNHEY and CDR2 is SVGEGT in the germline V gene. The CDR3 loop spans 13 amino acids.

CDR3: CASSQGTSLAFF. CDR3 nucleotides: TGCGCCAGCAGCCAAGGAACAAGTTTAGCTTTCTTT. This rearrangement joins TRBV4-1 to TRBJ1-1; D remains unclear. CDR3 length: 12 residues. Germline CDR1 is MGHRA and CDR2 is YSYEKL. V dropped 1 base and J dropped 10 bases, with 10 bases sitting between them.

J is TRBJ2-3 and V is TRBV15; D gene uncertain. Trimming removed 0 bases from V and 7 bases from J, with 8 bases in between. The CDR3 totals 13 residues. Germline V lookup: CDR1 LNHNV, CDR2 YYDKDF (reference sequence). Here the CDR3 DNA reads TGTGCCACCAGCAGAGATCGAGCATATACGCAGTATTTT. Encoded protein: CATSRDRAYTQYF. Full variable domain (missing parts from reference TRBV15 and TRBJ2-3): DAMVIQNPRYQVTQFGKPVTLSCSQTLNHNVMYWYQQKSSQAPKLLFHYYDKDFNNEADTPDNFQSRRPNTSFCFLDIRSPGLGDTAMYLCATSRDRAYTQYFGPGTRLTVL.

This chain joins TRBV5-1 and TRBJ2-7; perhaps TRBD1 as D (6 bases). CDR1 and CDR2 from the germline V gene are SGHRS and YFSETQ. The V end was cut by 0 bases, the J end by 0 bases, with 25 bases between. The CDR3 sequence is 20 residues long. The CDR3 DNA reads as TGCGCCAGCAGCTTGGCCCTACATGCCTTTGGGGACAAAAGCTCCTACGAGCAGTACTTC. Translating gives CASSLALHAFGDKSSYEQYF.

The chain has TRBV19 and TRBJ2-7; a possible D gene is TRBD1 (6 bases). The CDR3 covers 14 residues. The V end lost 4 bases, the J end lost 0 bases, and 10 bases lay between the germline ends. Germline-derived CDR1 and CDR2 are LNHDA and SQIVND (reference sequence). The CDR3 loop reads CASSNVGASYEQYF. CDR3 nucleotide sequence: TGTGCCAGTAGTAACGTGGGGGCCTCCTACGAGCAGTACTTC.

The chain joins TRBV24-1 to TRBJ1-1; D ambiguous. The CDR3 loop spans 17 amino acids. Per the germline V gene, CDR1 is KGHDR and CDR2 is SFDVKD. Trimming stripped 9 bases from V and 10 bases from J, with 32 bases between. The CDR3 region has the DNA TGTGCCACCTGGACCGGAGGGCTTCTGGGAGTGGGGTCTGTAGCTTTCTTT. Residues: CATWTGGLLGVGSVAFF.

The chain has TRBV19 and TRBJ2-4; possible D gene TRBD1, 6 bases. Germline lookup yields CDR1 LNHDA and CDR2 SQIVND (reference sequence). Trimming took off 1 base at V and 7 bases at J, with 14 bases between the two ends. The CDR3 extends over 15 amino acids. The CDR3 here is CASSIAQGVLNIQYF. Written as DNA, the CDR3 is TGTGCCAGTAGTATAGCACAGGGAGTTTTGAACATTCAGTACTTC.

This rearrangement joins TRBV18 to TRBJ1-1, with D unresolved. Germline CDR1 is KGHSH and CDR2 is LQKENI. This CDR3 is built from 15 residues. Trimming removed 3 bases at V and 0 bases at J, with 11 bases between. As DNA, the CDR3 is TGTGCCAGCTCACCCGAGGGTGAGATGAACACTGAAGCTTTCTTT. Translated: CASSPEGEMNTEAFF.

This clone was observed a single time. The gene calls are TRBV19 and TRBJ1-5; 7 nucleotides agree with TRBD1. Trimming took 6 bases from V and 5 from J; bases not matched to a gene: 10. From germline, CDR1 is LNHDA and CDR2 SQIVND (reference sequence). This CDR3 contains 15 residues. CDR3 nucleotide sequence: TGTGCCAGTAGCCCCCCCCGGGACAGCGATCAGCCCCAGCATTTT. This codes for CASSPPRDSDQPQHF.

This chain connects TRBV6-5 to TRBJ2-7, with a tentative D call TRBD1 (6 bases). V lost 6 bases and J lost 9, with 12 bases in between. CDR3 length: 11 amino acids. Germline-derived CDR1 and CDR2 are MNHEY and SVGAGI. CDR3 loop: CASSQKGGQYF. CDR3 DNA sequence: TGTGCCAGCAGCCAAAAAGGGGGGCAGTACTTC.

With respect to this clone: Other nucleotide sequences in the sample specify the same CDR3. V usage is TRBV12-3 or TRBV12-4 and J usage is TRBJ1-1; TRBD1 agrees at 8 bases. The V gene end was trimmed by 5 bases and the J gene end by 3 bases; junction bases not matched to a gene: 2. CDR3 length equals 13 residues. The CDR3 sequence: CASSLDRDTEAFF. DNA of the CDR3: TGTGCCAGCAGTCTGGACAGGGACACTGAAGCTTTCTTT.

The CDR3 coding sequence is TGTGCCAGCAGCGTAGCTGACTCCTCGCCCCAGCATTTT. Translation: CASSVADSSPQHF. The chain combines TRBV9 with TRBJ1-5; D gene unclear. CDR3 length equals 13 residues. Looked up from germline, CDR1 is SGDLS and CDR2 is YYNGEE. The V gene lost 0 bases and the J gene lost 9 bases, with 10 bases spanning the gap.

The rearrangement links TRBV3-1 (or the pseudogene TRBV3-2) to TRBJ1-5; TRBD1 aligns across 8 bases. J was trimmed by 2 bases and V by 4 bases; bases with no gene match: 4. This CDR3 spans 15 amino acids. From germline, CDR1 is LGHDT and CDR2 YNNKEL (reference sequence). Here the CDR3 reads CASSPDRGRNQPQHF. In DNA, the CDR3 is TGTGCCAGCAGCCCAGACAGGGGCCGCAATCAGCCCCAGCATTTT.

This sequence joins TRBV29-1 and TRBJ2-4, with unresolved D. CDR1 is SQVTM, CDR2 ANQGSEA, per germline. The CDR3 contains 13 residues. Trimming stripped 2 bases from V and 0 bases from J, with 5 bases between. Written as DNA, the CDR3 is TGCAGCGTTGAATTCTTAGCCAAAAACATTCAGTACTTC. It encodes CSVEFLAKNIQYF.